What follows are 26 T cell receptor beta chains derived from one specimen sequenced in a study of blood T cell repertoires in COVID-19. Generated by immunoSEQ multiplex PCR, the TCRdb table keeps only in-frame clones and is missing some. The repertoire includes more than 100,000 clones, 70% to 85% of them detected once, and approximately 17% sits in the top ten. Sequenced material: peripheral blood. The source of these receptors is a woman aged 80 or over with acute or convalescent COVID-19.

The chain combines TRBV2 with TRBJ2-1, with TRBD1 matching over 9 bases. The CDR3 consists of 14 residues. The germline CDR1 and CDR2 sequences are SNHLY and FYNNEI. V was clipped by 4 bases and J by 8 bases; unmatched bases: 6. The CDR3 loop reads CASSARTGVYEQFF. CDR3 coding DNA: TGTGCCAGCAGTGCTAGGACAGGGGTATATGAGCAGTTCTTC.

This clone was observed at least ten times. The V gene is TRBV18, the J gene TRBJ2-1; 7 positions match TRBD2. Germline V CDR1 and CDR2: KGHSH, LQKENI. The CDR3 length is 18 residues. V lost 4 bases to trimming and J lost 0 bases; unmatched junction nucleotides: 12. The CDR3 spells CASSRIAEAGTSYNEQFF. The DNA for the CDR3 is TGTGCCAGCTCACGGATTGCCGAAGCGGGGACCTCCTACAATGAGCAGTTCTTC.

The J gene is TRBJ2-7, the V gene TRBV6-2 or TRBV6-3, with D tentatively TRBD2 (5 bases). Trimming removed 2 bases from V and 0 bases from J, with 14 bases in between. CDR1 is MNHEY, CDR2 SVGEGT, per germline. CDR3 size: 16 residues. The CDR3 DNA sequence: TGTGCCAGCAGTTACGGTGGGAGAATGTTCTCCTACGAGCAGTACTTC. Protein: CASSYGGRMFSYEQYF.

This chain links TRBV4-3 with TRBJ2-2, with D possibly TRBD2 on 6 matching bases. Looked up from germline, CDR1 is LGHNA and CDR2 is YSLEER. The CDR3 has 15 residues. V dropped 1 base and J dropped 1 base, with 7 bases sitting between them. Here the CDR3 DNA reads TGCGCCAGCAGCCAAGGGGGAGGGAACACCGGGGAGCTGTTTTTT. Its protein product is CASSQGGGNTGELFF.

The chain has TRBV5-1 and TRBJ2-7; D gene uncertain. V shed 4 bases and J shed 5 bases, with 19 bases lying between them. From germline, CDR1 is SGHRS and CDR2 YFSETQ. The CDR3 consists of 15 residues. The CDR3 bases are TGCGCCAGCAGCCTAGAAACCTCCCATTTGGACGAGCAGTACTTC. Translation: CASSLETSHLDEQYF.

This clone was found once. The chain joins TRBV12-3 or TRBV12-4 to TRBJ2-7; the D gene is possibly TRBD1 (6 bases). V was pared by 6 bases and J by 1 base, with 10 bases between. CDR3 length: 13 amino acids. CDR3 coding DNA: TGTGCCAGCAGCCAGGACAGTTCCTACGAGCAGTACTTC. It yields the protein CASSQDSSYEQYF.

This clone was seen once. The chain has TRBV6-5 and TRBJ1-2, with D possibly being TRBD1 (6 bases). The CDR3 sequence is 15 residues long. The V gene's germline CDR1 is MNHEY and CDR2 SVGAGI. The V and J ends lost 7 bases and 4 bases respectively, with 19 bases between them. CDR3 nucleotide sequence: TGTGCCAGCAAGGTCGCAGGGGAGCTCTCCTATGGCTACACCTTC. This gives the protein CASKVAGELSYGYTF.

V is TRBV7-9 and J is TRBJ2-7; 10 bases line up with TRBD1. CDR1 and CDR2 from the germline V gene are SEHNR and FQNEAQ (reference sequence). After removal of 4 bases from V and 7 bases from J, the junction contained 10 bases not matched to a gene. The CDR3 spans 15 residues. CDR3 amino acids: CASSSRQGAGREQYF. The CDR3 coding sequence is TGTGCCAGCAGCTCTCGACAGGGGGCCGGGAGGGAGCAGTACTTC.

V is TRBV11-2 and J is TRBJ2-7, with 8 positions matching TRBD1. In germline, CDR1 is SGHAT, CDR2 FQNNGV. With V trimmed by 3 bases and J by 5 bases, 9 bases remained unmatched. This CDR3 has 15 residues. The DNA of the CDR3 is TGTGCCAGCAGCTTTACTATCAGGGGGCAGGACGAGCAGTACTTC. Translation: CASSFTIRGQDEQYF.

The J gene is TRBJ2-2, the V gene TRBV5-6, with 7 nucleotides matching TRBD1. CDR1 SGHDT and CDR2 YYEEEE come from the germline V gene. CDR3 length: 17 residues. Trimming took 3 bases from V and 3 from J; bases not matched to a gene: 11. CDR3 sequence reads: CASSSDLDRWDTGELFF. The CDR3 nucleotides are TGTGCCAGCAGCTCCGACCTGGACAGGTGGGACACCGGGGAGCTGTTTTTT.

The V call is TRBV4-3, the J call TRBJ2-3; a weak D match, TRBD1 (7 bases). The CDR3 spans 16 residues. Trimming shortened V by 0 bases and J by 3 bases, and 13 bases separated the two germline ends. Germline loops: CDR1 LGHNA, CDR2 YSLEER. The CDR3 coding sequence is TGCGCCAGCAGCCAAGATTGGACAGGAGGGACAGATACGCAGTATTTT. Translating gives CASSQDWTGGTDTQYF.

This clone was seen more than once but under ten times. This chain links TRBV6-4 with TRBJ2-1; no clear D gene. V lost 4 bases and J 8 bases, leaving 15 bases between the germline ends. CDR1 is MRHNA and CDR2 is SNTAGT in the germline V gene. The CDR3 has 14 amino acids. CDR3 in amino acids: CASSVFGPPYEQFF. CDR3 sequence (DNA): TGTGCCAGCAGTGTGTTTGGCCCCCCATATGAGCAGTTCTTC.

The J gene is TRBJ2-1, the V gene TRBV13, with D uncertain. The V gene's germline CDR1 is PRHDT and CDR2 FYEKMQ (reference sequence). The CDR3 spans 11 residues. The germline V and J ends were trimmed by 4 bases and 7 bases, with 5 bases remaining between them. The CDR3 bases are TGTGCCAGCAGCTATCGGAATGAGCAGTTCTTC. It encodes CASSYRNEQFF.

This chain connects TRBV5-1 to TRBJ2-7, with TRBD2 matching 9 bases. The germline gives CDR1 SGHRS, CDR2 YFSETQ. This CDR3 is built from 14 residues. V was pared by 3 bases and J by 3 bases, with 4 bases of the junction left unmatched. DNA of the CDR3: TGCGCCAGCAGCTCTTTAGCGGGGGACTACGAGCAGTACTTC. The encoded protein is CASSSLAGDYEQYF.

The genes are TRBV5-6 and TRBJ2-1; 14 bases line up with TRBD2. The CDR3 loop spans 17 amino acids. The germline gives CDR1 SGHDT, CDR2 YYEEEE. The ends lost 4 bases at V and 8 bases at J; junction bases unmatched: 11. Here the CDR3 reads CASSGGTSGSGTHEQFF. The CDR3, as DNA: TGTGCCAGCAGCGGGGGGACTAGCGGGAGTGGTACCCATGAGCAGTTCTTC.

Comment on this clone: A junction end diverges from the germline sequence, so it may reflect a read error. Additional DNA sequences in this sample encode the identical CDR3. CDR3 amino acids: CASSELQGTEAFF. DNA for the CDR3: TGTGCCAGCAGTGAGCTGCAGGGCACTGAAGCCTTCTTT. The chain employs TRBV2 and TRBJ1-1; tentatively, D is TRBD1 (5 bases). Germline V CDR1 and CDR2: SNHLY, FYNNEI. The length of the CDR3 is 13 residues.

The rearrangement links TRBV6-1 to TRBJ1-1, with D possibly being TRBD1 (5 bases). The CDR3 length is 15 residues. CDR1 MNHNS and CDR2 SASEGT come from the germline V gene. The V end lost 0 bases, the J end lost 5 bases, and 13 bases lay between the germline ends. CDR3 amino acids: CASSEAVGGWTEAFF. Written as DNA, the CDR3 is TGTGCCAGCAGTGAAGCGGTGGGGGGATGGACTGAAGCTTTCTTT.

The rearrangement uses TRBV4-1 and TRBJ1-5; tentatively, D is TRBD1 (6 bases). V was shortened by 1 base and J by 4 bases, with 14 bases between the two germline ends. CDR1 and CDR2 from the germline V gene are MGHRA and YSYEKL. The CDR3 is 16 amino acids. Here the CDR3 reads CASSQVGGKKNQPQHF. CDR3 nucleotide sequence: TGCGCCAGCAGCCAAGTAGGGGGAAAAAAGAATCAGCCCCAGCATTTT.

V and J are TRBV7-9 and TRBJ2-1; maybe TRBD1 (5 bases). The length of the CDR3 is 14 residues. Looked up from germline, CDR1 is SEHNR and CDR2 is FQNEAQ (reference sequence). The V and J ends lost 5 bases and 7 bases respectively, with 15 bases between them. The CDR3 bases are TGTGCCAGCAGCCCTTCGAGCAGGGTGAATGAGCAGTTCTTC. Protein product: CASSPSSRVNEQFF. The entire variable domain, with the rest obtained from reference TRBV7-9 and TRBJ2-1, is as follows: DTGVSQNPRHKITKRGQNVTFRCDPISEHNRLYWYRQTLGQGPEFLTYFQNEAQLEKSRLLSDRFSAERPKGSFSTLEIQRTEQGDSAMYLCASSPSSRVNEQFFGPGTRLTVL.

J is TRBJ1-6 and V is TRBV6-5; TRBD1 agrees at 10 bases. Germline CDR1 MNHEY, CDR2 SVGAGI. The V segment lost 6 bases and the J segment 9 bases; nucleotides outside the gene matches: 8. The CDR3 runs 15 residues. The CDR3 bases are TGTGCCAGCAGACTGAGCGGGACAGGGGTTTCACCCCTCCACTTT. It translates to CASRLSGTGVSPLHF.

This chain joins TRBV27 and TRBJ1-6, with D perhaps matching TRBD1 (6 bases). This CDR3 comprises 17 residues. V was cut by 5 bases and J by 0 bases, with 14 bases left in between. Looked up from germline, CDR1 is MNHEY and CDR2 is SMNVEV (reference sequence). CDR3 sequence reads: CASSRDRSSSYNSPLHF. The CDR3 region has the DNA TGTGCCAGCAGTCGAGACAGGTCGAGCTCCTATAATTCACCCCTCCACTTT.

The chain uses TRBV27 and TRBJ2-3, with TRBD2 matching over 10 bases. CDR1 and CDR2 (germline): MNHEY, SMNVEV (reference sequence). V dropped 5 bases and J dropped 5; count of bases not matched to a gene: 7. The CDR3 length is 15 residues. The CDR3 nucleotides read TGTGCCAGCAGTCCCACAGCGGGAGGGGGAGATACGCAGTATTTT. Translation gives CASSPTAGGGDTQYF.

The V and J genes are TRBV19 and TRBJ2-5; tentative D call: TRBD1 (6 bases). This CDR3 is built from 16 residues. Trimming stripped 4 bases from V and 2 bases from J, with 17 bases between. Germline V lookup: CDR1 LNHDA, CDR2 SQIVND (reference sequence). The CDR3 bases are TGTGCCAGTAGTACATTGACAGGCGATCTACAAGAGACCCAGTACTTC. Translating it yields CASSTLTGDLQETQYF.

This clone was seen just once. V and J are TRBV3-1 (or the pseudogene TRBV3-2) and TRBJ1-2, with D maybe TRBD1 (5 bases). There are 13 residues in the CDR3. V was trimmed by 10 bases and J by 4 bases, leaving 16 bases between them. Germline CDR1 LGHDT, CDR2 YNNKEL (reference sequence). CDR3 bases: TGTGCCACCTCGGCGGGGGGGGGCTATGGCTACACCTTC. Protein: CATSAGGGYGYTF.

This clone was recorded a few times. CDR3 residues: CASSVRGVNWVPQETQYF. DNA for the CDR3: TGTGCCAGCAGCGTCCGGGGGGTCAATTGGGTGCCACAAGAGACCCAGTACTTC. The chain carries TRBV7-6 and TRBJ2-5; 7 bases line up with TRBD2. The germline V gene encodes CDR1 SGHVS and CDR2 FNYEAQ. The length of the CDR3 is 18 residues. V lost 5 bases, J lost 2 bases, and 17 bases stayed unmatched.

The chain employs TRBV7-6 and TRBJ2-1, with D possibly TRBD1 on 5 matching bases. The CDR3 consists of 15 residues. Germline CDR1 is SGHVS and CDR2 is FNYEAQ. V was cut by 4 bases and J by 4 bases, with 14 bases left in between. As DNA, the CDR3 is TGTGCCAGCAGCTCCCCCCCCACAGGTTACAATGAGCAGTTCTTC. The encoded protein is CASSSPPTGYNEQFF.